This TCR beta chain was observed in a study of blood T cell repertoires in COVID-19. Clones were sequenced by immunoSEQ multiplex PCR, and TCRdb holds only the in-frame ones, with some missing. Among 140,000 or so clones, approximately 80% were seen once, and the ten largest hold roughly 17%. The CDR3 is made up of 16 amino acids. Germline CDR1 and CDR2: KGHSH and LQKENI. Trimming cost V 2 bases and J 0 bases; bases outside gene matches: 4. This clone was found a few times. This chain connects TRBV18 to TRBJ2-1, with 7 bases aligning to TRBD1. The receptor's source is a man over 45 with acute or convalescent COVID-19. The sample taken for sequencing was peripheral blood. The CDR3 DNA follows: TGTGCCAGCTCACCAAAGGCAGGGGGCTCCTACAATGAGCAGTTCTTC. Translated: CASSPKAGGSYNEQFF.